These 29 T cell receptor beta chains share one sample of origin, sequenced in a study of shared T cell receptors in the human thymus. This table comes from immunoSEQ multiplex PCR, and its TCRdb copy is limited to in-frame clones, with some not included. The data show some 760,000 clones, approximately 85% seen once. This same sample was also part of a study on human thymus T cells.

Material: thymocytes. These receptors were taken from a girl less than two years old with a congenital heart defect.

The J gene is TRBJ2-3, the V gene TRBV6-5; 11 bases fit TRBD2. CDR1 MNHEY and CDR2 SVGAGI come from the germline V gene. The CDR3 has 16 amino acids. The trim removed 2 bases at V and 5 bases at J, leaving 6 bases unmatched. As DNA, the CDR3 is TGTGCCAGCAGTTACCGTAGCGGGGGGGAAATAGATACGCAGTATTTT. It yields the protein CASSYRSGGEIDTQYF.

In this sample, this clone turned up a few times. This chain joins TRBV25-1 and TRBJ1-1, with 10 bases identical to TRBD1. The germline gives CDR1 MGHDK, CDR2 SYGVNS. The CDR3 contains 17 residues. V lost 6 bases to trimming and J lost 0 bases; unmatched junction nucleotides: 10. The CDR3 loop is CASRDRDRGAVNTEAFF. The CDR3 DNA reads TGTGCCAGCAGAGACCGGGACAGGGGAGCAGTGAACACTGAAGCTTTCTTT.

This CDR3 is CASSLAPGQGVWNTGELFF. CDR3 bases: TGTGCCAGCAGCTTGGCTCCCGGACAGGGAGTATGGAACACCGGGGAGCTGTTTTTT. This sequence joins TRBV5-6 and TRBJ2-2; 8 nucleotides agree with TRBD1. CDR1 and CDR2 (germline): SGHDT, YYEEEE. Germline trimming cut 0 bases from V and 1 base from J; bases unmatched to any gene: 11. The CDR3 runs 19 residues. Full variable domain (outside the CDR3, taken from reference TRBV5-6 and TRBJ2-2): DAGVTQSPTHLIKTRGQQVTLRCSPKSGHDTVSWYQQALGQGPQFIFQYYEEEERQRGNFPDRFSGHQFPNYSSELNVNALLLGDSALYLCASSLAPGQGVWNTGELFFGEGSRLTVL.

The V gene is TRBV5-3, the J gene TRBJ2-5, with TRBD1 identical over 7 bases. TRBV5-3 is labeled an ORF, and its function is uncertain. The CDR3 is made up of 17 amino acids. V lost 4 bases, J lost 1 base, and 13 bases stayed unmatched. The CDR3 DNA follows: TGTGCCAGAAGCCCCTCTCAAGACAGGGACGTCCAAGAGACCCAGTACTTC. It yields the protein CARSPSQDRDVQETQYF.

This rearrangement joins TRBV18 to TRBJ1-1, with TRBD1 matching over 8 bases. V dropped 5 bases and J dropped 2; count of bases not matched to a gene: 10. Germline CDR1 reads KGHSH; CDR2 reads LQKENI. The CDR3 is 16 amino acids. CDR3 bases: TGTGCCAGCTCAAACCAGCCGGACAGGGCCAACACTGAAGCTTTCTTT. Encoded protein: CASSNQPDRANTEAFF.

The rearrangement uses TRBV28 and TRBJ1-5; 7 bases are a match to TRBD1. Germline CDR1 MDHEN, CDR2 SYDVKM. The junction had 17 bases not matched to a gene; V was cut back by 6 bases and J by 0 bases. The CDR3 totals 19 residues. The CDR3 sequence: CASSNEGRGAIYSNQPQHF. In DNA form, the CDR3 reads TGTGCCAGCAGCAACGAGGGCAGGGGGGCTATTTATAGCAATCAGCCCCAGCATTTT.

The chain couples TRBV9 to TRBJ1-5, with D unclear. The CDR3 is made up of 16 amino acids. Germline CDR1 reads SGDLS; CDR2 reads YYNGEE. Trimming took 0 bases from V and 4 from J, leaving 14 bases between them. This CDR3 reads CASSVGDECENQPQHF. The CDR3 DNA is TGTGCCAGCAGCGTAGGTGATGAGTGCGAGAATCAGCCCCAGCATTTT.

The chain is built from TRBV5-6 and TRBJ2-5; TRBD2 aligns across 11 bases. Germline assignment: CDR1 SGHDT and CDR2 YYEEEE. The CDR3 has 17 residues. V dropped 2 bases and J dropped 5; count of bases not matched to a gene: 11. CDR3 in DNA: TGTGCCAGCAGCTTCTTACCAGGACTAGCGGGTGTGGAGACCCAGTACTTC. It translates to CASSFLPGLAGVETQYF.

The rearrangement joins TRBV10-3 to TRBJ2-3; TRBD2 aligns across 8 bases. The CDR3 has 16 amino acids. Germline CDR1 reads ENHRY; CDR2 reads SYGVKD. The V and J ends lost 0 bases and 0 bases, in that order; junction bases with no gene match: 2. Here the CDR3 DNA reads TGTGCCATCAGTGAGTCCGGGGGGGTTAGCACAGATACGCAGTATTTT. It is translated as CAISESGGVSTDTQYF.

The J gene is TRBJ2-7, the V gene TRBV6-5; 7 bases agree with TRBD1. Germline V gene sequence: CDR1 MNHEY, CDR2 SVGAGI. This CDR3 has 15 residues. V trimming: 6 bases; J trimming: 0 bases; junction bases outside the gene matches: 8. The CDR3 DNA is TGTGCCAGCAGCGAGGGACAGTTTAGCTCCTACGAGCAGTACTTC. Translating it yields CASSEGQFSSYEQYF.

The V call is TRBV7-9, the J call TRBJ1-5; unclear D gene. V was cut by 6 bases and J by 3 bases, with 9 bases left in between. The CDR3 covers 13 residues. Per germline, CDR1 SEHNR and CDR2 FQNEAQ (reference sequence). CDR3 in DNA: TGTGCCAGCAGGGCCCATGACAATCAGCCCCAGCATTTT. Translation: CASRAHDNQPQHF.

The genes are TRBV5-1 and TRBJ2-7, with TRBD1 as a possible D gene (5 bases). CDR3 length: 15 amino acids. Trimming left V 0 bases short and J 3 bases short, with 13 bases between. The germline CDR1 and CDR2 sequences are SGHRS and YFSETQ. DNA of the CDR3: TGCGCCAGCAGCTTGGAGGGGCAGGCGGACTACGAGCAGTACTTC. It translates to CASSLEGQADYEQYF.

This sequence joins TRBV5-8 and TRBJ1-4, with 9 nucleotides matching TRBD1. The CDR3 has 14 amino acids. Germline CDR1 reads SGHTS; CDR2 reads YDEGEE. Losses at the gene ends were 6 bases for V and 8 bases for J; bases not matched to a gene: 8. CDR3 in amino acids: CASTDRGKEEKLFF. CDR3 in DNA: TGTGCCAGCACGGACAGGGGAAAGGAGGAAAAACTGTTTTTT.

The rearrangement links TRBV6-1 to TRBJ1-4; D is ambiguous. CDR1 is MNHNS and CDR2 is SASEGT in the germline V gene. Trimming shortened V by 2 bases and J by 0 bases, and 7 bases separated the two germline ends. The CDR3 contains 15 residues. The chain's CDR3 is CASSERQATNEKLFF. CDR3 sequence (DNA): TGTGCCAGCAGTGAAAGACAAGCAACTAATGAAAAACTGTTTTTT.

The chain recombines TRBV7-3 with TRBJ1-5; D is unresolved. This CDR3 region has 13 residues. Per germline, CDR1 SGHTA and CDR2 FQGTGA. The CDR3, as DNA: TGTGTTCCCTCGGACTATAGCAATCAGCCCCAGCATTTT. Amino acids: CVPSDYSNQPQHF.

The CDR3 DNA follows: TGTGCCAGCAGCCTGGGACAGGGGCGAGACCCCACGTATGAAAAACTGTTTTTT. Translation: CASSLGQGRDPTYEKLFF. The chain carries TRBV14 and TRBJ1-4, with TRBD1 identical over 10 bases. CDR3 length: 18 amino acids. The ends lost 4 bases at V and 6 bases at J; junction bases unmatched: 14. In germline, CDR1 is SGHDN, CDR2 FVKESK.

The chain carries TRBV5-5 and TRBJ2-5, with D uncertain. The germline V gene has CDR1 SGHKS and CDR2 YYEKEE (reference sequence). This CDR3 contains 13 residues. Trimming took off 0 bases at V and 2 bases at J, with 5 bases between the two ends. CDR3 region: CASSLGTQETQYF. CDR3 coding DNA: TGTGCCAGCAGCTTGGGTACTCAAGAGACCCAGTACTTC.

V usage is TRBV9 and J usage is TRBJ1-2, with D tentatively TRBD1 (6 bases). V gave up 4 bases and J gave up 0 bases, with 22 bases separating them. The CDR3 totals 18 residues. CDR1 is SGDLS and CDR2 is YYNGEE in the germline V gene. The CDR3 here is CASSPVPGHTLSNYGYTF. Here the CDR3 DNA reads TGTGCCAGCAGCCCAGTCCCGGGACACACATTATCTAACTATGGCTACACCTTC.

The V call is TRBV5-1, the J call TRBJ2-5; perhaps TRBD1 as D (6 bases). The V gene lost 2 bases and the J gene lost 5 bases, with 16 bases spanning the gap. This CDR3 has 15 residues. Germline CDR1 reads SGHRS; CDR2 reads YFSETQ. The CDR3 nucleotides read TGCGCCAGCAGCTTTTCAGGGGTAAGGTGGGAGACCCAGTACTTC. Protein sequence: CASSFSGVRWETQYF.

The CDR3 region is CASSHFVRGDYEQYF. The CDR3 DNA follows: TGCGCCAGCAGCCATTTCGTAAGGGGTGATTACGAGCAGTACTTC. The rearrangement links TRBV4-1 to TRBJ2-7; D possibly corresponds to TRBD1 (5 bases). Per the germline V gene, CDR1 is MGHRA and CDR2 is YSYEKL. The CDR3 consists of 15 residues. V lost 3 bases and J 4 bases, leaving 16 bases between the germline ends.

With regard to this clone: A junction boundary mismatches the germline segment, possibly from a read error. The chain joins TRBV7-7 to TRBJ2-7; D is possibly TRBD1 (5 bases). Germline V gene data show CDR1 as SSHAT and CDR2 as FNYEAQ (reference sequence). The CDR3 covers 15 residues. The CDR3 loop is CASSPTTGISYEQYF. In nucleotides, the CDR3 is TGTGCTAGCAGCCCAACAACAGGAATCTCCTACGAGCAGTACTTC.

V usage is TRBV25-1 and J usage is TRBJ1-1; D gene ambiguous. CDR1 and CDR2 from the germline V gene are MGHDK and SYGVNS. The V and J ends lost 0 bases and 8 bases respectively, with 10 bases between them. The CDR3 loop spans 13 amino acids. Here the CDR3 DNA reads TGTGCCAGCAGTGAATATGGGCAGCCAGAAGCTTTCTTT. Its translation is CASSEYGQPEAFF.

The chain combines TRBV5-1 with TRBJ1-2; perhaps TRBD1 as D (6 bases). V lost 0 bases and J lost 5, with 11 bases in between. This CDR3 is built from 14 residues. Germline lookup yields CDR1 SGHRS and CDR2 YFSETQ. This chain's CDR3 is CASSLARTDYGYTF. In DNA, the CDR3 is TGCGCCAGCAGCTTGGCCCGGACAGATTATGGCTACACCTTC.

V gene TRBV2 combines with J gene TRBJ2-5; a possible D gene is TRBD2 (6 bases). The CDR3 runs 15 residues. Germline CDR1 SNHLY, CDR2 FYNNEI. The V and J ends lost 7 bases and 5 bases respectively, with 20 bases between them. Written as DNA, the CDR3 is TGTGCCAGCAATGAGTGGTTTCGGGGGTGGGAGACCCAGTACTTC. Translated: CASNEWFRGWETQYF.

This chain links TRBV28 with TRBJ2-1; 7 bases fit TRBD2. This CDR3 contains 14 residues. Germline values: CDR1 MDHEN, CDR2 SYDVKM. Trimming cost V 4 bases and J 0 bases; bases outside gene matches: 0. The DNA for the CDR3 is TGTGCCAGCAGTTGGGGGGGCTCCTACAATGAGCAGTTCTTC. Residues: CASSWGGSYNEQFF.

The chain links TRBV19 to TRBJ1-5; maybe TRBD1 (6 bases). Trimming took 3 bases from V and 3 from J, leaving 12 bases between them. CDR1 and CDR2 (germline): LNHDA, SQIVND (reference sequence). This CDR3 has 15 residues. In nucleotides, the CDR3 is TGTGCCAGTAGTATGGGACAAGGGACCAATCAGCCCCAGCATTTT. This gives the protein CASSMGQGTNQPQHF.

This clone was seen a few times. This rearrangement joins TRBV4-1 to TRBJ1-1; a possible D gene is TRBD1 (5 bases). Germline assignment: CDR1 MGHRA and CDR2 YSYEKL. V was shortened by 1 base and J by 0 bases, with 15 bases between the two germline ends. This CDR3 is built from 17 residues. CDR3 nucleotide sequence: TGCGCCAGCAGCCAAGGGCCATCTGGGGCCCTGAACACTGAAGCTTTCTTT. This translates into CASSQGPSGALNTEAFF.

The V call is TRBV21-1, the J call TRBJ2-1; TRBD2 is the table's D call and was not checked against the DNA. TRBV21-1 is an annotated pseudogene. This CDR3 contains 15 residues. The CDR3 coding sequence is TGTGCCAGCACCTCGCGGGCGGGGCAGAACAATGAGCAGTTCTTC. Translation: CASTSRAGQNNEQFF.

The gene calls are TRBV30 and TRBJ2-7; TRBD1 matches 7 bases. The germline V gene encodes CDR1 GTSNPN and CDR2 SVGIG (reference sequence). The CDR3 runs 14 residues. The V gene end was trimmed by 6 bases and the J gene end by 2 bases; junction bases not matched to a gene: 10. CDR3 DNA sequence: TGTGCCTGCAGGGACAGATCTTCCCCCTACGAGCAGTACTTC. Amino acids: CACRDRSSPYEQYF.